This T cell receptor beta chain was retrieved from a study of blood T cell repertoires in COVID-19. Trimming took 4 bases from V and 5 from J, leaving 13 bases between them. The CDR3 is 14 residues long. Looked up from germline, CDR1 is LGHNA and CDR2 is YNFKEQ. Assay used: immunoSEQ multiplex PCR; TCRdb lists only in-frame clones, some missing. The top ten clones hold 2.6% of a sample with about 260,000 clones, more than 85% of them seen once. This TCR came from a person aged 18-30 years with COVID-19, enrolled during active disease. Sequenced material: peripheral blood. V and J are TRBV4-2 and TRBJ2-3; TRBD2 is a possible D gene (5 bases). The CDR3 reads CASSPLPGIDTQYF. The CDR3, as DNA: TGTGCCAGCAGCCCGCTTCCGGGGATAGATACGCAGTATTTT.